This T cell receptor beta chain derives from a study of blood T cell repertoires in COVID-19. Study overall: Spain, Italy and the United States supplied samples that represented acute and convalescent COVID-19.

Authors' analysis steps: By means of reference gene primer amplification, nucleated cell counts were estimated. The method was immunoSEQ multiplex PCR; TCRdb's version includes in-frame clones alone and lacks a portion of them. That table furnishes V, J and clone size, whereas the DNA furnished D and trimming. The table includes 200,000 to 250,000 clones, 86% detected once. This clone occurred once. The sequenced material came from PBMCs or T cells enriched from blood (not recorded which). The receptor's source is a woman in her 40s with acute COVID-19.

This chain's CDR3 is CASTQGANVLTF. Written as DNA, the CDR3 is TGTGCCAGCACCCAGGGGGCCAACGTCCTGACTTTC. The rearrangement joins TRBV12-3 or TRBV12-4 to TRBJ2-6; D not certain. V lost 7 bases and J 4 bases, leaving 5 bases between the germline ends. This CDR3 contains 12 residues.